This paragraph covers one T cell receptor (beta chain) sequence. Patients of the Seattle cohort, enrolled during active infection, were followed longitudinally. This sample stems from a study of blood T cell repertoires in COVID-19. As originally analysed: For nucleated cells, counts were estimated from reference gene primer amplification. TCRdb's table, derived via immunoSEQ multiplex PCR, lists solely in-frame clones and lacks some. V and J calls and clone size are given by that table; D and trimming were obtained from the DNA. Of approximately 290,000 clones listed, around 82% are singletons. Trimming removed 6 bases from V and 4 bases from J, with 12 bases in between. This CDR3 has 13 residues. Germline V lookup: CDR1 MNHEY, CDR2 SVGAGI.

The receptor comes from a person between 65 and 80 years old with COVID-19, enrolled during active disease. The sample consisted of peripheral blood. The chain carries TRBV6-5 and TRBJ1-1; D is ambiguous. The CDR3 bases are TGTGCCAGCAGGGACGGGGTCTTCACTGAAGCTTTCTTT. This gives the protein CASRDGVFTEAFF.